This TCR beta chain was sequenced for a study of read filtering for tumor transcriptome and immune sequencing. The wider study: Revised staging placed fewer than ten patients in R-ISS I, 15 to 20 in II, more than five in III. General study results and limits: Correlation between methods rose after single-read clonotypes were removed.

Germline lookup yields CDR1 SEHNR and CDR2 FQNEAQ (reference sequence). V shed 4 bases and J shed 1 base, with 8 bases lying between them. CDR3 length: 13 residues. This library used roughly 0.4 ug RNA and molecular barcoded adaptors spanning alpha/delta and beta/gamma chains. TCRdb passed the reads through MiXCR, listing each CDR3 protein once. The table lists 94,000 or so distinct CDR3 sequences, 12% of them singletons, with about 15% in the top ten. This clonotype was found many times. The antigen is undetermined. The chain joins TRBV7-9 to TRBJ2-7; the D gene is possibly TRBD1 (5 bases). Material for sequencing was a population of CD138-negative cells sorted from bone marrow. The origin of this receptor is a donor at least 40 years old with multiple myeloma. The CDR3 DNA is TGTGCCAGCAGCTCGACAGTTTCCTACGAGCAGTACTTC. Its protein is CASSSTVSYEQYF.